This record looks at one T cell receptor (beta chain) sequence and its context. The data originate from a study of blood T cell repertoires in COVID-19. Participant-reported clinical history was the basis for cohort assignment. Per the germline V gene, CDR1 is MNHNS and CDR2 is SASEGT. This CDR3 region has 13 residues. Between the trimmed V and J ends, which lost 3 bases and 7 bases, there was a span of 10 bases. Clones were read by immunoSEQ multiplex PCR, and TCRdb kept only the in-frame ones, dropping some. The data contain some 350,000 clones, more than 75% of them singletons. The origin of this receptor is a woman in her twenties or thirties who had recovered from COVID-19. Sequencing was done on a sample of PBMCs or T cells enriched from blood (not recorded which). The gene calls are TRBV6-1 and TRBJ1-5, with a weak D call TRBD1 (6 bases). The CDR3 sequence is CASSDRGRQPQHF. CDR3 bases: TGTGCCAGCAGTGACAGGGGACGGCAGCCCCAGCATTTT.